This T cell receptor beta chain was identified in a study of T cell responses to AZD1222 COVID-19 vaccine. Clones were read by immunoSEQ multiplex PCR, and TCRdb kept only the in-frame ones, dropping some. The sample yields 100,000 to 120,000 clones, around 93% seen once. Regarding this clone: The target antigen is unknown.

Per the germline V gene, CDR1 is SGHRS and CDR2 is YFSETQ. The CDR3 length is 12 residues. Trimming left V 2 bases short and J 11 bases short, with 13 bases between. Study observations and caveats: Baseline seropositives among AZD1222 recipients totaled only 5 or 6. Donors were mostly white British, more females; clonal diversity possibly underestimated.

This receptor was obtained from an adult who received the AZD1222 COVID-19 vaccine. The sample in question was peripheral blood, obtained 28 days after the second AZD1222 dose. The chain has TRBV5-1 and TRBJ1-1, with D tentatively TRBD1 (5 bases). CDR3 sequence: CASSLGERDAFF. DNA of the CDR3: TGCGCCAGCAGCTTAGGGGAAAGAGACGCTTTCTTT.